The 32 T cell receptor beta chains in this list originate from one sample, sequenced in a study of blood T cell repertoires in COVID-19. TCRdb's copy holds only in-frame clones and misses some; the assay was immunoSEQ multiplex PCR. Among fewer than 110,000 clones listed, more than 70% were seen once. What was sequenced was peripheral blood. All receptors derive from a man between 65 and 85 years old with acute or convalescent COVID-19.

V and J are TRBV14 and TRBJ2-2; D unresolved. V was cut by 3 bases and J by 6 bases, with 5 bases left in between. The V gene's germline CDR1 is SGHDN and CDR2 FVKESK. The CDR3 contains 12 residues. CDR3: CASSHSAGELFF. In DNA, the CDR3 is TGTGCCAGCAGCCATTCAGCCGGGGAGCTGTTTTTT.

J is TRBJ2-1 and V is TRBV10-1; D is unclear. This CDR3 is built from 11 residues. CDR1 is WNHNN and CDR2 is SYGVQD in the germline V gene (reference sequence). Trimming pared 10 bases from V and 5 bases from J, leaving 9 bases between. In DNA, the CDR3 is TGCGCCACCGCGCGTGACAATGAGCAGTTCTTC. It yields the protein CATARDNEQFF.

V is TRBV3-1 (or the pseudogene TRBV3-2) and J is TRBJ2-1; 7 nucleotides line up with TRBD1. Germline V CDR1 and CDR2: LGHDT, YNNKEL (reference sequence). The V and J ends lost 4 bases and 0 bases, in that order; junction bases with no gene match: 6. The CDR3 length is 16 residues. The DNA of the CDR3 is TGTGCCAGCAGCCCAGGGGGTACGTACTCCTACAATGAGCAGTTCTTC. This codes for CASSPGGTYSYNEQFF.

This clone was seen once. The rearrangement uses TRBV3-1 (or the pseudogene TRBV3-2) and TRBJ1-4, with 9 bases aligning to TRBD1. Germline-derived CDR1 and CDR2 are LGHDT and YNNKEL (reference sequence). V dropped 3 bases and J dropped 6; count of bases not matched to a gene: 8. The CDR3 is 16 residues long. The CDR3 sequence: CASSQANRDRDEKLFF. Here the CDR3 DNA reads TGTGCCAGCAGCCAGGCTAACCGGGACAGGGATGAAAAACTGTTTTTT.

The chain is built from TRBV3-1 (or the pseudogene TRBV3-2) and TRBJ2-1; TRBD2 matches 14 bases. CDR1 LGHDT and CDR2 YNNKEL come from the germline V gene (reference sequence). Trimming cost V 5 bases and J 7 bases; bases outside gene matches: 7. The CDR3 spans 16 residues. CDR3 nucleotides: TGTGCCAGCAGCGCCGGACTAGCGGGGGGATTAAATGAGCAGTTCTTC. This encodes CASSAGLAGGLNEQFF.

The rearrangement links TRBV4-3 to TRBJ2-5; 12 nucleotides line up with TRBD2. V lost 1 base and J lost 5; bases outside the gene matches: 5. CDR1 LGHNA and CDR2 YSLEER come from the germline V gene. The CDR3 runs to 16 residues. The CDR3 region is CASSQGGGTSGETQYF. CDR3 sequence (DNA): TGCGCCAGCAGCCAAGGTGGGGGGACTAGCGGGGAGACCCAGTACTTC.

The V call is TRBV3-1 (or the pseudogene TRBV3-2), the J call TRBJ1-1; D gene ambiguous. CDR1 is LGHDT, CDR2 YNNKEL, per germline (reference sequence). V shed 4 bases and J shed 2 bases, with 5 bases lying between them. The CDR3 spans 12 residues. In nucleotides, the CDR3 is TGTGCCAGCAGCCTAGCAAACACTGAAGCTTTCTTT. Its protein is CASSLANTEAFF.

The chain links TRBV15 to TRBJ2-5; 7 bases are shared with TRBD1. This CDR3 is built from 15 residues. Germline CDR1 is LNHNV and CDR2 is YYDKDF (reference sequence). Trimming cost V 3 bases and J 1 base; bases outside gene matches: 5. The CDR3 here is CATSRATGRQETQYF. CDR3 sequence (DNA): TGTGCCACCAGCAGGGCGACAGGGCGCCAAGAGACCCAGTACTTC.

The chain employs TRBV14 and TRBJ2-5; 8 nucleotides align to TRBD1. The germline gives CDR1 SGHDN, CDR2 FVKESK. The V segment lost 4 bases and the J segment 1 base; nucleotides outside the gene matches: 5. CDR3 length equals 15 residues. The CDR3 loop reads CASSLGTGFQETQYF. CDR3 nucleotide sequence: TGTGCCAGCAGCCTTGGGACAGGCTTCCAAGAGACCCAGTACTTC.

The rearrangement joins TRBV21-1 to TRBJ2-1; the DNA was not used to check the table's D call, TRBD1. TRBV21-1 is a recognized pseudogene. This CDR3 contains 17 residues. The CDR3 spells CASSKEGAGDSYNEQFF. Here the CDR3 DNA reads TGTGCCAGCAGCAAAGAAGGTGCAGGTGACTCCTACAATGAGCAGTTCTTC.

The chain recombines TRBV5-1 with TRBJ2-1, with 7 bases aligning to TRBD1. Germline V CDR1 and CDR2: SGHRS, YFSETQ. This CDR3 contains 16 residues. The trim removed 1 base at V and 4 bases at J, leaving 8 bases unmatched. The CDR3 DNA sequence: TGCGCCAGCAGCTTGTCCACAGGGGAAGGGTACAATGAGCAGTTCTTC. Protein: CASSLSTGEGYNEQFF.

The chain employs TRBV7-2 and TRBJ1-4, with no clear D. Trimming stripped 1 base from V and 8 bases from J, with 11 bases between. The germline gives CDR1 SGHTA, CDR2 FQGNSA. There are 14 residues in the CDR3. The CDR3, as DNA: TGTGCCAGCAGCTTAGTAGCGGGAGGGGAAAAACTGTTTTTT. This translates into CASSLVAGGEKLFF.

This chain uses TRBV5-1 with TRBJ2-5; 13 bases align to TRBD2. The CDR3 totals 16 residues. Looked up from germline, CDR1 is SGHRS and CDR2 is YFSETQ. With 3 bases clipped from V and 2 bases from J, the junction kept 4 bases outside the gene matches. CDR3 in DNA: TGCGCCAGCAGCTGGGGGACTAGCGGGGAACAAGAGACCCAGTACTTC. Amino acid sequence: CASSWGTSGEQETQYF.

This chain connects TRBV21-1 to TRBJ2-7; the table's TRBD1 call for D was not verified on the DNA. TRBV21-1 is a known pseudogene. The length of the CDR3 is 16 residues. CDR3 region: CASSKARGPYPYEQYF. CDR3 in DNA: TGTGCCAGCAGCAAAGCAAGGGGCCCCTACCCCTACGAGCAGTACTTC.

A few counts support this clone. The chain employs TRBV5-1 and TRBJ2-1, with a weak D call TRBD1 (5 bases). Germline V lookup: CDR1 SGHRS, CDR2 YFSETQ. The CDR3 extends over 14 amino acids. Trimming took 4 bases from V and 7 from J, leaving 15 bases between them. The CDR3 loop is CASSPDQGINEQFF. In DNA form, the CDR3 reads TGCGCCAGCAGCCCGGACCAGGGAATTAATGAGCAGTTCTTC.

The chain carries TRBV11-2 and TRBJ1-1; D might be TRBD1 (5 bases). CDR3 length: 12 amino acids. Germline V gives CDR1 SGHAT, CDR2 FQNNGV. V was pared by 3 bases and J by 9 bases, with 11 bases between. The DNA for the CDR3 is TGTGCCAGCAGCTTTGAAAGGACAAAAGCTTTCTTT. Its protein is CASSFERTKAFF.

This chain joins TRBV18 and TRBJ2-1; TRBD2 aligns across 9 bases. The V gene's germline CDR1 is KGHSH and CDR2 LQKENI. This CDR3 has 14 amino acids. With 5 bases clipped from V and 8 bases from J, the junction kept 7 bases outside the gene matches. The CDR3 DNA sequence: TGTGCCAGCTCAAACCCTAGCGGGGATTATGAGCAGTTCTTC. Its translation is CASSNPSGDYEQFF.

The chain combines TRBV6-2 or TRBV6-3 with TRBJ2-3; 14 positions match TRBD2. Per germline, CDR1 MNHEY and CDR2 SVGEGT. CDR3 length equals 18 residues. Germline trimming cut 2 bases from V and 2 bases from J; bases unmatched to any gene: 6. Written as DNA, the CDR3 is TGTGCCAGCAGTTACCAAGCGGGACTAGCGGGGGCCACAGATACGCAGTATTTT. Amino acids: CASSYQAGLAGATDTQYF.

V is TRBV18 and J is TRBJ1-1; 9 nucleotides line up with TRBD1. Trimming cost V 3 bases and J 7 bases; bases outside gene matches: 9. Germline values: CDR1 KGHSH, CDR2 LQKENI. The CDR3 sequence is 15 residues long. This CDR3 is CASSPGTGLHSEAFF. CDR3 sequence (DNA): TGTGCCAGCTCACCCGGGACAGGGCTCCATAGTGAAGCTTTCTTT.

V gene TRBV5-1 combines with J gene TRBJ2-7; D possibly corresponds to TRBD2 (5 bases). The germline CDR1 and CDR2 sequences are SGHRS and YFSETQ. This CDR3 is 13 amino acids long. Trimming removed 0 bases from V and 6 bases from J, with 10 bases in between. CDR3 DNA: TGCGCCAGCAGCTTGGGGGAGTGGGGCGAGCAGTACTTC. It is translated as CASSLGEWGEQYF.

This clone is a singleton in its sample. The rearrangement uses TRBV19 and TRBJ1-2; D is perhaps TRBD1 (5 bases). The CDR3 length is 16 residues. The V gene lost 4 bases and the J gene lost 0 bases, with 15 bases spanning the gap. CDR1 is LNHDA and CDR2 is SQIVND in the germline V gene (reference sequence). The CDR3 DNA follows: TGTGCCAGTAGTAACAAGCAGTGGGGGGCTAACTATGGCTACACCTTC. Protein sequence: CASSNKQWGANYGYTF.

The J gene is TRBJ1-4, the V gene TRBV5-1, with D possibly being TRBD1 (6 bases). Trimming cost V 3 bases and J 8 bases, with 20 bases left between them. The CDR3 has 16 residues. CDR1 is SGHRS and CDR2 is YFSETQ in the germline V gene. This CDR3 reads CASSSDTGPQGEKLFF. For the CDR3, the DNA is TGCGCCAGCAGCTCGGATACAGGGCCACAAGGAGAAAAACTGTTTTTT.

The chain has TRBV3-1 (or the pseudogene TRBV3-2) and TRBJ2-7, with D tentatively TRBD2 (7 bases). Trimming left V 1 base short and J 5 bases short, with 18 bases between. Germline V gene data show CDR1 as LGHDT and CDR2 as YNNKEL (reference sequence). This CDR3 spans 16 amino acids. CDR3 nucleotide sequence: TGTGCCAGCAGCCAAGTTTTAGAGGGGGGGCCCAACGAGCAGTACTTC. It translates to CASSQVLEGGPNEQYF.

The chain has TRBV12-2 and TRBJ2-3; the D call TRBD2 from the table was never checked on the DNA. TRBV12-2 is a known pseudogene. There are 18 residues in the CDR3. Written as DNA, the CDR3 is TGTGCAAGTCGCACCTCCTCCACTAGCGGGGACCGCACAGATACGCAGTATTTT. Protein: CASRTSSTSGDRTDTQYF.

This clone occurred once. V usage is TRBV10-3 and J usage is TRBJ2-7; D uncertain. Germline loops: CDR1 ENHRY, CDR2 SYGVKD. CDR3 length: 15 amino acids. Between the trimmed V and J ends, which lost 3 bases and 6 bases, there was a span of 18 bases. The CDR3 bases are TGTGCCATCAGTGACCTCTTGGGCCCTTCAGGCGAGCAGTACTTC. This gives the protein CAISDLLGPSGEQYF.

This clone occurred a few times. V usage is TRBV3-1 (or the pseudogene TRBV3-2) and J usage is TRBJ1-6; tentative D call: TRBD1 (6 bases). Germline-derived CDR1 and CDR2 are LGHDT and YNNKEL (reference sequence). V lost 0 bases, J lost 10 bases, and 10 bases lay in between. This CDR3 is built from 14 residues. CDR3 protein: CASSQEVRGSPLHF. CDR3 bases: TGTGCCAGCAGCCAAGAGGTCAGGGGATCACCCCTCCACTTT.

The rearrangement joins TRBV12-3 or TRBV12-4 to TRBJ2-7; tentative D call: TRBD1 (6 bases). This CDR3 has 11 amino acids. V gave up 11 bases and J gave up 3 bases, with 11 bases separating them. CDR3 region: CACGQNYEQYF. CDR3 DNA sequence: TGTGCCTGTGGACAGAACTACGAGCAGTACTTC.

The chain combines TRBV29-1 with TRBJ1-4; 7 bases line up with TRBD1. The CDR3 contains 14 residues. V was pared by 6 bases and J by 0 bases, with 4 bases of the junction left unmatched. Germline CDR1 reads SQVTM; CDR2 reads ANQGSEA. CDR3 residues: CSVGGGATNEKLFF. As DNA, the CDR3 is TGCAGCGTCGGAGGGGGCGCAACTAATGAAAAACTGTTTTTT.

This sequence joins TRBV11-3 and TRBJ2-1; D perhaps matches TRBD1 (6 bases). V lost 5 bases, J lost 9 bases, and 11 bases lay in between. The germline V gene has CDR1 SGHNT and CDR2 YENEEA. This CDR3 has 12 residues. The CDR3 spells CASSRSGAEQFF. As DNA, the CDR3 is TGTGCCAGCAGCCGTTCAGGGGCTGAGCAGTTCTTC.

The chain's CDR3 is CAISGGGGSTDTQYF. CDR3 DNA: TGTGCCATCAGTGGGGGCGGGGGAAGCACAGATACGCAGTATTTT. The rearrangement uses TRBV10-3 and TRBJ2-3, with 7 bases fitting TRBD2. Trimming at V came to 4 bases and at J to 0 bases, leaving 4 bases not matched to a gene. CDR3 size: 15 residues. Germline V gene sequence: CDR1 ENHRY, CDR2 SYGVKD.

V usage is TRBV10-1 and J usage is TRBJ1-2; TRBD1 matches 10 bases. The length of the CDR3 is 17 residues. CDR1 WNHNN and CDR2 SYGVQD come from the germline V gene (reference sequence). V lost 0 bases, J lost 8 bases, and 12 bases stayed unmatched. The CDR3 reads CASSESTGTGDVGGYTF. The DNA of the CDR3 is TGCGCCAGCAGTGAGTCCACCGGGACAGGGGACGTAGGGGGCTACACCTTC.

The rearrangement links TRBV27 to TRBJ1-3; no definite D call. CDR1 is MNHEY, CDR2 SMNVEV, per germline (reference sequence). The length of the CDR3 is 15 residues. The V and J ends lost 3 bases and 0 bases respectively, with 9 bases between them. The CDR3: CASSLAGFSGNTIYF. The CDR3 coding sequence is TGTGCCAGCAGTTTGGCAGGCTTCTCTGGAAACACCATATATTTT.